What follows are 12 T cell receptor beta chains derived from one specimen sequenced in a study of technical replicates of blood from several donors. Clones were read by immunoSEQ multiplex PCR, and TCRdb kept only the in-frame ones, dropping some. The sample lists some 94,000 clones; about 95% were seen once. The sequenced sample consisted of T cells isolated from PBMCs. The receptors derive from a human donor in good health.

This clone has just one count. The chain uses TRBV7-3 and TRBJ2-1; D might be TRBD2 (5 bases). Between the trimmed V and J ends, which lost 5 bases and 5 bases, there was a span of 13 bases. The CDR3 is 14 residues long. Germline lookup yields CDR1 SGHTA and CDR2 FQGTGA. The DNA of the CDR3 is TGTGCCAGCAGCCCGCTCTTGACTAACAATGAGCAGTTCTTC. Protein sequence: CASSPLLTNNEQFF.

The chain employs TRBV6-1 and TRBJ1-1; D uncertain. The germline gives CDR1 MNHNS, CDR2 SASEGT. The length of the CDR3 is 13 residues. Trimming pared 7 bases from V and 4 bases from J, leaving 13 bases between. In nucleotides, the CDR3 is TGTGCCAGCATGCGCGGTATTGGCACTGAAGCTTTCTTT. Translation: CASMRGIGTEAFF.

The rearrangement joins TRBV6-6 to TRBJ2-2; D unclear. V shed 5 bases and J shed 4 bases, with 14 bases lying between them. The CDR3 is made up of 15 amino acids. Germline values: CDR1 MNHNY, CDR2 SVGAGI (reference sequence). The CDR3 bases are TGTGCCAGCAGTAGTGATAGCCGGAGCACCGGGGAGCTGTTTTTT. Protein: CASSSDSRSTGELFF.

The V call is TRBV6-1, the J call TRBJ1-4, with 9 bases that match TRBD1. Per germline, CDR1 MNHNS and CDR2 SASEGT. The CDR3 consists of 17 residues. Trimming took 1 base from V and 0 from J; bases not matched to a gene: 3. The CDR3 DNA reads TGTGCCAGCAGTGAAGGGGACAGGGTGGCAACTAATGAAAAACTGTTTTTT. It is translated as CASSEGDRVATNEKLFF.

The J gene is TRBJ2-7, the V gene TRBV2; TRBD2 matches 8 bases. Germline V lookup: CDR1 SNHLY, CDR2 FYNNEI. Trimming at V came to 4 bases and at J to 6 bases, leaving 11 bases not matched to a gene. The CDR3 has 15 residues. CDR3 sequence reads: CASSGRGARSGEQYF. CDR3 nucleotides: TGTGCCAGCAGTGGGCGGGGGGCTAGATCGGGCGAGCAGTACTTC.

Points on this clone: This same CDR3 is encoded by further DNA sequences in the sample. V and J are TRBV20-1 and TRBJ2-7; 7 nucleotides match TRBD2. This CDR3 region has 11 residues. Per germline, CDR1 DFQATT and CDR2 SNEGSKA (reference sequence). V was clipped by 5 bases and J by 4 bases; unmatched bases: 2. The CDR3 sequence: CSAQRDYEQYF. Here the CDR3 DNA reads TGCAGTGCTCAGCGGGATTACGAGCAGTACTTC.

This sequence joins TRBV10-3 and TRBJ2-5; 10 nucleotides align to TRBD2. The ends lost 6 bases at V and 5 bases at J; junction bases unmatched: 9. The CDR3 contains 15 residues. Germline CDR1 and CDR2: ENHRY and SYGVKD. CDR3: CAISPLSSGSETQYF. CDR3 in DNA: TGTGCCATCAGCCCACTCTCTAGCGGGAGTGAGACCCAGTACTTC.

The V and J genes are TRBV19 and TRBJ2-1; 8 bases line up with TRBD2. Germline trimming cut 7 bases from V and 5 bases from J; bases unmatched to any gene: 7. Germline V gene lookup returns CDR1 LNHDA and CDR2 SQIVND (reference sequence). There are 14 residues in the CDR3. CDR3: CASMFGGANNEQFF. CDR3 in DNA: TGTGCCAGTATGTTCGGGGGGGCGAACAATGAGCAGTTCTTC.

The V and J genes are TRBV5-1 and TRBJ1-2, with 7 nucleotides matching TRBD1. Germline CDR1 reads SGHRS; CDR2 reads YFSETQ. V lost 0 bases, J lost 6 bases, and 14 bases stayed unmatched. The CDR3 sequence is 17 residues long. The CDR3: CASSLEDLDRASDGYTF. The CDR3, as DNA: TGCGCCAGCAGCTTGGAAGATTTAGACAGGGCTTCGGATGGCTACACCTTC.

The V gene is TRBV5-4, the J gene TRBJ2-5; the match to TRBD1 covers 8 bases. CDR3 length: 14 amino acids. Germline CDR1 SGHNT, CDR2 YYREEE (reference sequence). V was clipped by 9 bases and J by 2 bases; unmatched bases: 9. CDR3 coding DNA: TGTGCCACCCTGACCACAGGGGGGCAAGAGACCCAGTACTTC. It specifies CATLTTGGQETQYF.

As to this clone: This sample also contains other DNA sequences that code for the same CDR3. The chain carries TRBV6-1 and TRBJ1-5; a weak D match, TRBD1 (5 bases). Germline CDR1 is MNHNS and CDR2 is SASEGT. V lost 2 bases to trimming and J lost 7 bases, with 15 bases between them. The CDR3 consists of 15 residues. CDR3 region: CASSEFRTSGQPQHF. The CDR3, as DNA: TGTGCCAGCAGTGAATTTAGGACCTCAGGGCAGCCCCAGCATTTT.

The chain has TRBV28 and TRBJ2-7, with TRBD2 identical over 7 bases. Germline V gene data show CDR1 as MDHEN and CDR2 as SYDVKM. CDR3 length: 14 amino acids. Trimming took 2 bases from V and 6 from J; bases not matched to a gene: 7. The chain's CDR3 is CASSLGREYGEQYF. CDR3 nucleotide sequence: TGTGCCAGCAGTTTAGGGCGGGAGTATGGCGAGCAGTACTTC.